Sequencing of this T cell receptor delta chain was carried out in a study of gamma-delta chains in newborns, infants, children (dated by TCRdb to between 2018 and 2020). Background for the entire study: According to the study title, microbial exposure causes polyclonal expansion of innate gammadelta T cells right after birth. The study examined the way microbial exposure affected innate gammadelta T cell populations in human newborns right after birth.

Points on this clone: Its antigen target is currently unknown. A much larger clone is a single base away; this may be a read error.

TCRdb names Illumina MiSeq as the instrument used. For TCRdb, the public reads were processed anew by CATT, and duplicate DNA sequences were folded into one row. This sample has 9,200 or so delta-chain clones in its table, and approximately 22% of those were observed once. The ten largest clones represent approximately 4% of the sample. Sequenced material: blood. The receptor was derived from a child who was a newborn, infant or young child, either healthy, febrile or measles-vaccinated (not recorded which).

The base sequence is TGTGCCTGTGACACCGCCGGGGACCCCGGCACCTGGGACACCCGAAAGATGTTTTTC. Its product reads: CACDTAGDPGTWDTRKMFF. The V and J genes are TRDV2 and TRDJ3, and perhaps TRDD3 as D gene, on 5 matching bases. CDR1 GEAIGNYY and CDR2 EKD were looked up in the germline V gene. From cysteine to phenylalanine, the CDR3 is 19 amino acids long. Of the read, only the CDR3 DNA is kept; its 57 bases are in frame from base 1.